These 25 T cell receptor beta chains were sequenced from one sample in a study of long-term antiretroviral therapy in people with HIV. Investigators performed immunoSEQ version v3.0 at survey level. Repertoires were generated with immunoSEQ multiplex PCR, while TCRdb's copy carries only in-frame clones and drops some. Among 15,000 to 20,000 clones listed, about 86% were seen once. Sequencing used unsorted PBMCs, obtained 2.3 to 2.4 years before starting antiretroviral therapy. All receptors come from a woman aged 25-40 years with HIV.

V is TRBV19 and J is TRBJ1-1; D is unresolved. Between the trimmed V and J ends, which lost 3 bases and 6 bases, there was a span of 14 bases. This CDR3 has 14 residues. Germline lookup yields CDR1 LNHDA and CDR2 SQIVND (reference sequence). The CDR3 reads CASSIKALSPEAFF. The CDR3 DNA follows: TGTGCCAGTAGTATCAAAGCCCTTTCCCCTGAAGCTTTCTTT.

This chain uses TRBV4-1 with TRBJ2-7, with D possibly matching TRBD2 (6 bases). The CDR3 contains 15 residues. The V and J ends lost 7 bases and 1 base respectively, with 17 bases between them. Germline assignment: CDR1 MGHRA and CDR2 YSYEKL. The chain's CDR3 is CASTLLAGLSYEQYF. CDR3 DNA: TGCGCCAGCACCCTACTGGCGGGGCTATCCTACGAGCAGTACTTC.

The CDR3 nucleotides are TGTGCCACCGTCCCGGGACACTCTTCCCACGAGCAGTACTTC. Its translation: CATVPGHSSHEQYF. V usage is TRBV6-1 and J usage is TRBJ2-7, with D possibly matching TRBD1 (6 bases). Trimming pared 10 bases from V and 5 bases from J, leaving 21 bases between. The CDR3 is made up of 14 amino acids. CDR1 is MNHNS and CDR2 is SASEGT in the germline V gene.

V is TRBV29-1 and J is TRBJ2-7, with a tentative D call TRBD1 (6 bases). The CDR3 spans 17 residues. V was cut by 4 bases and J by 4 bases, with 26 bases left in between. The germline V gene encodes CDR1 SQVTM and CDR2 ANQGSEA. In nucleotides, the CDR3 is TGCAGCGTTGTAACGCAAAACGGTGCCGGGACACCTTACGAGCAGTACTTC. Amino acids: CSVVTQNGAGTPYEQYF.

This CDR3 reads CASSQDPGPAGSPLHF. The CDR3 DNA sequence: TGCGCCAGCAGCCAAGATCCGGGGCCGGCGGGTTCACCCCTCCACTTT. The gene calls are TRBV4-3 and TRBJ1-6; TRBD1 might be the D (5 bases). This CDR3 contains 16 residues. The germline gives CDR1 LGHNA, CDR2 YSLEER. The V end lost 0 bases, the J end lost 9 bases, and 15 bases lay between the germline ends.

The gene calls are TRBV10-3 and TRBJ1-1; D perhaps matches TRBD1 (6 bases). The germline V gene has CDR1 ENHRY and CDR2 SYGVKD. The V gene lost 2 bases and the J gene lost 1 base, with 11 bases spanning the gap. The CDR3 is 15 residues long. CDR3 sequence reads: CAISETGLPNTEAFF. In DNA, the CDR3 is TGTGCCATCAGTGAGACAGGGCTACCGAACACTGAAGCTTTCTTT.

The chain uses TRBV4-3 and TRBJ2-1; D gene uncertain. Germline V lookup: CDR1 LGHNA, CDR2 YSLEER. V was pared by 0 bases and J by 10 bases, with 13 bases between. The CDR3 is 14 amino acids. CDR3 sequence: CASSQDFVASEQFF. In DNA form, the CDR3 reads TGCGCCAGCAGCCAAGATTTCGTAGCAAGCGAGCAGTTCTTC.

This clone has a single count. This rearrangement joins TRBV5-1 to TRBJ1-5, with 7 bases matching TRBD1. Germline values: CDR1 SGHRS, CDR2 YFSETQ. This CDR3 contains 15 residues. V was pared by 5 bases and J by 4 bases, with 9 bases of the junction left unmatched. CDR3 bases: TGCGCCAGCAGTCCTACGACAGGGTGGAATCAGCCCCAGCATTTT. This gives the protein CASSPTTGWNQPQHF.

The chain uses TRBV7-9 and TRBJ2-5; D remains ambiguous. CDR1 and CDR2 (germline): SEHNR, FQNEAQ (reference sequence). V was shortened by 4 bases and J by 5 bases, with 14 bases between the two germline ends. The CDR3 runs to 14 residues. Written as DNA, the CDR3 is TGTGCCAGCAGCTCATCGGCACTTGTCGAGACCCAGTACTTC. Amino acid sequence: CASSSSALVETQYF.

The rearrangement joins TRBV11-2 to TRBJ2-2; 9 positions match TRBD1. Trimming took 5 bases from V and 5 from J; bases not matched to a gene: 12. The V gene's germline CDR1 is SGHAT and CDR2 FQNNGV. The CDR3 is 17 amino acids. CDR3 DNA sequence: TGTGCCAGCAGCCCCCGAGTGGGGACAGGGAAGACCGGGGAGCTGTTTTTT. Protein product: CASSPRVGTGKTGELFF.

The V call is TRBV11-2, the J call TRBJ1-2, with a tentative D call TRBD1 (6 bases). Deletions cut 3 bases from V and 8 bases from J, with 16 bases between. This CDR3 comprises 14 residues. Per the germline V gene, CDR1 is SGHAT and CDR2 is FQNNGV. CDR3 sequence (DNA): TGTGCCAGCAGCTTTGTCCCGGGACACCGGGGCTACACCTTC. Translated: CASSFVPGHRGYTF.

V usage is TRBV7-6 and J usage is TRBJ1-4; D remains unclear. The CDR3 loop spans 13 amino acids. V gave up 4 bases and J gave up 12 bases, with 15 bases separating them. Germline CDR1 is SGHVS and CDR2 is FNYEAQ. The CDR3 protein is CASSSSGRGELFF. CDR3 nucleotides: TGTGCCAGCAGCTCCAGCGGTCGGGGTGAACTGTTTTTT. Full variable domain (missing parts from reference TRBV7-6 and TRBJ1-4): GAGVSQSPRYKVTKRGQDVALRCDPISGHVSLYWYRQALGQGPEFLTYFNYEAQQDKSGLPNDRFSAERPEGSISTLTIQRTEQRDSAMYRCASSSSGRGELFFGSGTQLSVL.

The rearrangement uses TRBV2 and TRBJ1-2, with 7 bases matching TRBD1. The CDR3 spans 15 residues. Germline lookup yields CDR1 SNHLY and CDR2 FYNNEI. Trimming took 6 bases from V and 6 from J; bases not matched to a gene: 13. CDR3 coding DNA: TGTGCCAGCAGGGGCAGAGCCGGGACAGCGGATGGCTACACCTTC. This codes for CASRGRAGTADGYTF.

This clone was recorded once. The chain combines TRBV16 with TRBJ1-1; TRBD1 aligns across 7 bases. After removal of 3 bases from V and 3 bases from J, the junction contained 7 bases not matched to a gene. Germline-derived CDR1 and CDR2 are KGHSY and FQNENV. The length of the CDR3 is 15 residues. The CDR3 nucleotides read TGTGCCAGCAGCCATTTAAACGGACAGGACACTGAAGCTTTCTTT. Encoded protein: CASSHLNGQDTEAFF.

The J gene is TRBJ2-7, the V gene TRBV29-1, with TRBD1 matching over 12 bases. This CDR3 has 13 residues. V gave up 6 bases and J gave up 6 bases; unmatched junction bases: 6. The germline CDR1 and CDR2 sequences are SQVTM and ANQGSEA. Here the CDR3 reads CSVERDRGREQYF. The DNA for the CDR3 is TGCAGCGTAGAACGGGACAGGGGGCGCGAGCAGTACTTC.

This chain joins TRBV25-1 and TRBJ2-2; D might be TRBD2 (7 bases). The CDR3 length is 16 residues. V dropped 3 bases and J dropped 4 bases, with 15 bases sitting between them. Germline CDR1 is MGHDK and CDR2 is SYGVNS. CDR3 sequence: CASSEFGGPRTGELFF. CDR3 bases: TGTGCCAGCAGTGAGTTCGGGGGGCCGCGCACCGGGGAGCTGTTTTTT. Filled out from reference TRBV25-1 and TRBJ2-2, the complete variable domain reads EADIYQTPRYLVIGTGKKITLECSQTMGHDKMYWYQQDPGMELHLIHYSYGVNSTEKGDLSSESTVSRIRTEHFPLTLESARPSHTSQYLCASSEFGGPRTGELFFGEGSRLTVL.

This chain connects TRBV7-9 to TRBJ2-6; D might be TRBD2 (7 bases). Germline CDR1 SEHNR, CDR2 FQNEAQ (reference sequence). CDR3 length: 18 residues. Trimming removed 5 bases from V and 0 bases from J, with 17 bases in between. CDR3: CASSPAGANPSGANVLTF. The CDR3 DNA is TGTGCCAGCAGCCCCGCGGGGGCCAACCCCTCTGGGGCCAACGTCCTGACTTTC.

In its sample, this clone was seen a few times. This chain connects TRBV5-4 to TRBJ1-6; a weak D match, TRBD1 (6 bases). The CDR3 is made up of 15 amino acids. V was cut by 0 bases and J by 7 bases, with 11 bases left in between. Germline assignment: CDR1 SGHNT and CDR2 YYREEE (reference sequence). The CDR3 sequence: CASSLAGQRNSPLHF. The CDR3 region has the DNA TGTGCCAGCAGCTTGGCCGGACAGCGGAATTCACCCCTCCACTTT.

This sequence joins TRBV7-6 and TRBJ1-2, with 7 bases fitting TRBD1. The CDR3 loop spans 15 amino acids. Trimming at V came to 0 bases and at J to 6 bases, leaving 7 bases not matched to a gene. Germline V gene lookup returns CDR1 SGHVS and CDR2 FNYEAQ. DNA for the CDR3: TGTGCCAGCAGCTTAGCGGCAGGGGGTGTCGATGGCTACACCTTC. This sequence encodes CASSLAAGGVDGYTF. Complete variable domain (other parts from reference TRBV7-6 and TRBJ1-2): GAGVSQSPRYKVTKRGQDVALRCDPISGHVSLYWYRQALGQGPEFLTYFNYEAQQDKSGLPNDRFSAERPEGSISTLTIQRTEQRDSAMYRCASSLAAGGVDGYTFGSGTRLTVV.

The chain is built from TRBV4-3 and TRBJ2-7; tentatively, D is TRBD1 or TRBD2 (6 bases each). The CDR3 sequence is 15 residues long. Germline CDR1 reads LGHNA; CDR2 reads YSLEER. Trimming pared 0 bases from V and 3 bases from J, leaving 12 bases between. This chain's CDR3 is CASSQDRGPGYEQYF. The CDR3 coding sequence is TGCGCCAGCAGCCAAGATCGGGGGCCCGGCTACGAGCAGTACTTC.

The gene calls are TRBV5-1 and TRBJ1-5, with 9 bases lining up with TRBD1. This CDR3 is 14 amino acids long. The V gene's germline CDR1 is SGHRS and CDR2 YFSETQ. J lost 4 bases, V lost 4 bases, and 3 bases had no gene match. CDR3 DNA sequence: TGCGCCAGCAGCGCCGGGACAGGGAATCAGCCCCAGCATTTT. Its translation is CASSAGTGNQPQHF.

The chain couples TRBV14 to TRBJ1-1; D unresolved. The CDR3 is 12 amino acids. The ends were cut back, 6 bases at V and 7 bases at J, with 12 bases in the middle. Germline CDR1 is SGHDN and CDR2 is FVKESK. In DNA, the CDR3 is TGTGCCAGCAGTCAACTATGGGGTGAAGCTTTCTTT. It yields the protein CASSQLWGEAFF.

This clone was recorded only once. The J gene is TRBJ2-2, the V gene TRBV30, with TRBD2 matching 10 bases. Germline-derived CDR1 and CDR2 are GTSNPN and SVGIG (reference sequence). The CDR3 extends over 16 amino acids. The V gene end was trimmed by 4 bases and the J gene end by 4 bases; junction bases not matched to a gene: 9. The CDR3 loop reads CAWNRAGGAGTGELFF. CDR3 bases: TGTGCCTGGAACCGAGCGGGGGGGGCAGGCACCGGGGAGCTGTTTTTT.

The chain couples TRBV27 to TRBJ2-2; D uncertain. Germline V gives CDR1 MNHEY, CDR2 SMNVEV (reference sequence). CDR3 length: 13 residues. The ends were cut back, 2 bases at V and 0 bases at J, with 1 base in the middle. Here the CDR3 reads CASSLANTGELFF. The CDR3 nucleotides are TGTGCCAGCAGTTTAGCGAACACCGGGGAGCTGTTTTTT.

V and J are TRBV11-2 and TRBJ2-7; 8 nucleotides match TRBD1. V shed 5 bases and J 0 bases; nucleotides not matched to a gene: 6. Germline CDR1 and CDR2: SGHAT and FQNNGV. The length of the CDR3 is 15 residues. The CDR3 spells CASSPRQGISYEQYF. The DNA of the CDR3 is TGTGCCAGCAGCCCCAGACAGGGGATCTCCTACGAGCAGTACTTC.